Below are 10 T cell receptor beta chains sequenced from a single sample in a study of T cell responses to AZD1222 COVID-19 vaccine. Sequencing used immunoSEQ multiplex PCR; TCRdb keeps in-frame clones, though not all of them. The table includes roughly 80,000 clones, roughly 90% detected once. The material sequenced was peripheral blood, taken on day 0 of MenACWY control vaccination. Source of these receptors: an adult in good health.

This chain uses TRBV6-1 with TRBJ1-2; D perhaps matches TRBD1 (5 bases). In germline, CDR1 is MNHNS, CDR2 SASEGT. Between the trimmed V and J ends, which lost 0 bases and 4 bases, there was a span of 18 bases. The CDR3 length is 17 residues. CDR3 protein: CASSEAREQEDSYGYTF. Here the CDR3 DNA reads TGTGCCAGCAGTGAAGCCCGCGAACAAGAAGACAGCTATGGCTACACCTTC.

The chain is built from TRBV7-2 and TRBJ2-7; D possibly uses TRBD1 or TRBD2 (5 bases each). Trimming removed 0 bases from V and 0 bases from J, with 9 bases in between. This CDR3 has 15 residues. CDR1 and CDR2 from the germline V gene are SGHTA and FQGNSA. The CDR3 sequence is CASSLAAGSSYEQYF. The CDR3 DNA reads as TGTGCCAGCAGCTTAGCAGCAGGGAGCTCCTACGAGCAGTACTTC.

The chain recombines TRBV6-5 with TRBJ2-7; TRBD1 agrees at 8 bases. The CDR3 runs to 14 residues. Germline CDR1 MNHEY, CDR2 SVGAGI. V lost 5 bases to trimming and J lost 3 bases; unmatched junction nucleotides: 6. CDR3 loop: CASSLGQGGYEQYF. The CDR3 DNA reads TGTGCCAGCAGTCTCGGACAGGGAGGCTACGAGCAGTACTTC.

This chain links TRBV6-2 or TRBV6-3 with TRBJ1-1, with D tentatively TRBD1 (5 bases). Trimming pared 0 bases from V and 3 bases from J, leaving 8 bases between. Germline V gene data show CDR1 as MNHEY and CDR2 as SVGEGT. The CDR3 sequence is 14 residues long. CDR3 sequence: CASSYSLGDTEAFF. Written as DNA, the CDR3 is TGTGCCAGCAGTTACTCTCTAGGGGACACTGAAGCTTTCTTT.

This chain's CDR3 is CASSLRDIKQYF. The CDR3 DNA follows: TGTGCCAGCAGTTTACGGGACATCAAGCAGTACTTC. V gene TRBV12-3 or TRBV12-4 combines with J gene TRBJ2-7, with D perhaps matching TRBD1 (6 bases). V lost 2 bases to trimming and J lost 8 bases, with 10 bases between them. This CDR3 is 12 amino acids long.

This rearrangement joins TRBV5-1 to TRBJ1-6; 7 nucleotides align to TRBD1. The CDR3 has 15 amino acids. Per germline, CDR1 SGHRS and CDR2 YFSETQ. Trimming cost V 5 bases and J 9 bases; bases outside gene matches: 11. As DNA, the CDR3 is TGCGCCAGCAGACAACAAAGGGGGCTTGGTTCACCCCTCCACTTT. This sequence encodes CASRQQRGLGSPLHF.

Here the CDR3 DNA reads TGCGCCAGCAGCTTGAGAGGACAGCCGATGAACACTGAAGCTTTCTTT. Translated: CASSLRGQPMNTEAFF. This chain joins TRBV5-1 and TRBJ1-1; TRBD1 might be the D (6 bases). The CDR3 runs 16 residues. The germline CDR1 and CDR2 sequences are SGHRS and YFSETQ. The germline V and J ends were trimmed by 1 base and 0 bases, with 13 bases remaining between them.

V usage is TRBV30 and J usage is TRBJ1-4; TRBD1 is a possible D gene (6 bases). The CDR3 consists of 15 residues. Germline V lookup: CDR1 GTSNPN, CDR2 SVGIG (reference sequence). V was clipped by 3 bases and J by 0 bases, with 11 bases between them. CDR3 nucleotide sequence: TGTGCCTGGAGAGGGGGTGTCGCAACTAATGAAAAACTGTTTTTT. Protein: CAWRGGVATNEKLFF.

This clone was picked up one time. The gene calls are TRBV6-5 and TRBJ2-3; 10 nucleotides line up with TRBD2. CDR1 and CDR2 (germline): MNHEY, SVGAGI. This CDR3 contains 12 residues. For the CDR3, the DNA is TGTGCATCTAGCGGGAGAACAGATACGCAGTATTTT. The encoded protein is CASSGRTDTQYF.

V gene TRBV12-3 or TRBV12-4 combines with J gene TRBJ1-5, with no clear D. Trimming shortened V by 6 bases and J by 7 bases, and 13 bases separated the two germline ends. The CDR3 covers 13 residues. The CDR3 DNA follows: TGTGCCAGCAGAATGGCGGTTCAGCAGCCCCAGCATTTT. As protein: CASRMAVQQPQHF.